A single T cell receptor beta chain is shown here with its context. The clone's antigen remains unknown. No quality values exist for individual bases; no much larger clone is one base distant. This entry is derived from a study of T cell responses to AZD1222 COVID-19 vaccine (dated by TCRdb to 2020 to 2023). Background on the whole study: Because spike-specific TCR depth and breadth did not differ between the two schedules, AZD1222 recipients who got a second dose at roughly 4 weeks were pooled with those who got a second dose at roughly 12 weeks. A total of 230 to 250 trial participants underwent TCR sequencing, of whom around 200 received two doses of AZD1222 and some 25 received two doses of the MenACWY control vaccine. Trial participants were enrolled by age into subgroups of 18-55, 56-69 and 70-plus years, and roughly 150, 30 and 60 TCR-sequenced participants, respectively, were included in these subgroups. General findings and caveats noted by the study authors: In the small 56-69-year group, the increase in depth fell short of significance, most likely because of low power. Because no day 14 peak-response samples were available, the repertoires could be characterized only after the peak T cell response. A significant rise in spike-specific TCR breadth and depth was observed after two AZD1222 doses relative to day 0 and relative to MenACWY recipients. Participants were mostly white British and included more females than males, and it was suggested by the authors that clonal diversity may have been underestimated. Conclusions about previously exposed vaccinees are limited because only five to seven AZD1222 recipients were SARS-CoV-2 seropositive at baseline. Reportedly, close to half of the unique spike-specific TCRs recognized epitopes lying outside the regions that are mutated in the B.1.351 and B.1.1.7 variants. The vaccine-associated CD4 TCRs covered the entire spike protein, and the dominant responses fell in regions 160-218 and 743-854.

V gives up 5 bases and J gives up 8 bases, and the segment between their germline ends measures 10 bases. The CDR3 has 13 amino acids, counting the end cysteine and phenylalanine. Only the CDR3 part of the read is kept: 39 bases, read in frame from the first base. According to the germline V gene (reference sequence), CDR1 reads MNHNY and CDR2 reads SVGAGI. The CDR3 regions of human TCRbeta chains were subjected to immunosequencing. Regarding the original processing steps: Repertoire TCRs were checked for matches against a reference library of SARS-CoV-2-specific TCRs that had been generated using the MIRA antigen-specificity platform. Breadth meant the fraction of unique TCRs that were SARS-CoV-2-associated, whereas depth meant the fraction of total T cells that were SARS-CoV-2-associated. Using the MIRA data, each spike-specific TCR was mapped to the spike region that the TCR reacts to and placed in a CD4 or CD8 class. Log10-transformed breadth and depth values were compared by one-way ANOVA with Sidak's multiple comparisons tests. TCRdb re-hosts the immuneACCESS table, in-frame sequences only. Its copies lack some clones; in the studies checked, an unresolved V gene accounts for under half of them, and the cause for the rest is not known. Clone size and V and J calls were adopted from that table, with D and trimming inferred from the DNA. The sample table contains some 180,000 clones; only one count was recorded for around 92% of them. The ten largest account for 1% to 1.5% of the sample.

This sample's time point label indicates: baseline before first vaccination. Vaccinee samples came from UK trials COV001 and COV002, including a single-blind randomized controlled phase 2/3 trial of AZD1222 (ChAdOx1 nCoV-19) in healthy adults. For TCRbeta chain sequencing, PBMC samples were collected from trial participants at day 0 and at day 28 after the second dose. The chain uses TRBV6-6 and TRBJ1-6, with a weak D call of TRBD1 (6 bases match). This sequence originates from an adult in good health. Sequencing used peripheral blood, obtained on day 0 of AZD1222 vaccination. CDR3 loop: CASSTGLDSPLHF. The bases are TGTGCCAGCAGTACAGGGTTGGATTCACCCCTCCACTTT.